This TCR beta chain is from a study of identical twins' blood T cells. Study-wide points: Twins shared more top CDR3 clonotypes than unrelated donors did.

This clonotype was seen more than once but under ten times. Its antigen is currently unknown. The CDR3 loop spans 14 amino acids. The V gene's germline CDR1 is SGHVS and CDR2 FQNEAQ. V lost 5 bases to trimming and J lost 8 bases; unmatched junction nucleotides: 7. Libraries were made from RNA as TCR cDNA, using a modified protocol. In the source study's methods: Clonotypes per individual ranged from about 85,000 to nearly 550,000. TCRdb processed the 5' RACE reads anew with MiXCR; each CDR3 protein has one entry. What appears here as the V and J calls and clone size reflects TCRdb's work, not the paper's. Counted here are roughly 340,000 distinct CDR3 sequences, approximately 30% occurring once; the ten biggest clones make up about 6.1%. Six healthy women, forming three identical twin pairs, donated samples.

This TCR was recovered from a woman aged 18-50 years in good health. Sequenced input: PBMCs. The chain is built from TRBV7-8 and TRBJ1-4; 8 nucleotides line up with TRBD1. This CDR3 is CASSPDRGGEKLFF. The CDR3 region has the DNA TGTGCCAGCAGCCCCGACAGGGGAGGGGAAAAACTGTTTTTT.